This entry lists 28 T cell receptor beta chains sequenced from one sample in a study of technical replicates of blood from a handful of donors. Sequenced by immunoSEQ multiplex PCR; TCRdb stores in-frame clones only, minus some. The sample has approximately 70,000 clones, over 95% seen once. What was sequenced was T cells isolated from PBMCs. Every receptor here comes from a human donor in good health.

The chain has TRBV5-8 and TRBJ1-5; 8 bases align to TRBD1. There are 14 residues in the CDR3. V trimming: 2 bases; J trimming: 7 bases; junction bases outside the gene matches: 5. Germline V gene lookup returns CDR1 SGHTS and CDR2 YDEGEE. The CDR3 reads CASSLLTGDQPQHF. CDR3 nucleotides: TGTGCCAGCAGCTTATTGACAGGGGACCAGCCCCAGCATTTT.

The CDR3 DNA sequence: TGTGCCAGCAGCCGGGGTCCTTACGAGCAGTACTTC. Translating gives CASSRGPYEQYF. The genes are TRBV11-3 and TRBJ2-7; possibly TRBD2 for D (5 bases). The CDR3 has 12 residues. V was clipped by 5 bases and J by 4 bases, with 9 bases between them. Germline V gives CDR1 SGHNT, CDR2 YENEEA.

V is TRBV6-5 and J is TRBJ2-7, with TRBD2 matching over 10 bases. V shed 2 bases and J 6 bases; nucleotides not matched to a gene: 7. Germline-derived CDR1 and CDR2 are MNHEY and SVGAGI. The CDR3 has 15 residues. CDR3: CASSYAASGSFEQYF. DNA of the CDR3: TGTGCCAGCAGTTACGCGGCTAGCGGGAGTTTCGAGCAGTACTTC.

This chain uses TRBV7-8 with TRBJ2-7, with TRBD2 matching 7 bases. The V gene end was trimmed by 5 bases and the J gene end by 4 bases; junction bases not matched to a gene: 8. Germline-derived CDR1 and CDR2 are SGHVS and FQNEAQ. This CDR3 has 14 amino acids. Written as DNA, the CDR3 is TGTGCCAGCAGCCCATGGGGGGGAAAGTACGAGCAGTACTTC. The encoded protein is CASSPWGGKYEQYF.

The chain has TRBV5-1 and TRBJ2-1; D possibly corresponds to TRBD1 (6 bases). The CDR3 is 16 amino acids. From germline, CDR1 is SGHRS and CDR2 YFSETQ. The V and J ends lost 4 bases and 3 bases respectively, with 17 bases between them. In nucleotides, the CDR3 is TGCGCCAGCAGCCCGGAAGTACAGGGTGTCTACAATGAGCAGTTCTTC. Encoded protein: CASSPEVQGVYNEQFF.

The chain carries TRBV4-1 and TRBJ2-5; maybe TRBD2 (5 bases). V lost 1 base, J lost 5 bases, and 11 bases lay in between. CDR1 and CDR2 from the germline V gene are MGHRA and YSYEKL. The CDR3 has 14 amino acids. Here the CDR3 reads CASSQVVPGETQYF. The CDR3 region has the DNA TGCGCCAGCAGCCAAGTAGTCCCGGGGGAGACCCAGTACTTC.

The V gene is TRBV5-5, the J gene TRBJ1-2, with unresolved D. The CDR3 consists of 17 residues. Looked up from germline, CDR1 is SGHKS and CDR2 is YYEKEE (reference sequence). Trimming removed 1 base from V and 4 bases from J, with 20 bases in between. CDR3 sequence (DNA): TGTGCCAGCAGCTTGCGAGACACCCCTATCGTCTCCTATGGCTACACCTTC. It specifies CASSLRDTPIVSYGYTF.

The sample holds one count of this clone. The chain's CDR3 is CASSLHRDRGRINEQFF. The CDR3 nucleotides are TGTGCCAGCAGCCTTCACCGGGACAGGGGGCGCATTAATGAGCAGTTCTTC. This chain links TRBV7-8 with TRBJ2-1; 12 bases match TRBD1. Trimming took 5 bases from V and 7 from J; bases not matched to a gene: 12. The CDR3 has 17 amino acids. From germline, CDR1 is SGHVS and CDR2 FQNEAQ.

The chain has TRBV28 and TRBJ1-2, with D maybe TRBD1 (5 bases). With 3 bases removed from V and 8 bases from J, the gap between germline ends came to 10 bases. Germline assignment: CDR1 MDHEN and CDR2 SYDVKM. The CDR3 runs to 12 residues. The DNA of the CDR3 is TGTGCCAGCAGTTTGGAGGGGCTGGGCTACACCTTC. This sequence encodes CASSLEGLGYTF.

This chain uses TRBV2 with TRBJ2-5; 10 bases are shared with TRBD1. Germline lookup yields CDR1 SNHLY and CDR2 FYNNEI. There are 14 residues in the CDR3. With V trimmed by 4 bases and J by 4 bases, 3 bases remained unmatched. The CDR3 coding sequence is TGTGCCAGCAGTGGGCGGACAGGGGGAGAGACCCAGTACTTC. This gives the protein CASSGRTGGETQYF.

This chain uses TRBV20-1 with TRBJ1-2, with D uncertain. The CDR3 is made up of 10 amino acids. Germline loops: CDR1 DFQATT, CDR2 SNEGSKA (reference sequence). Trimming pared 5 bases from V and 14 bases from J, leaving 15 bases between. The DNA of the CDR3 is TGCAGTGCTCGGGAAGGGAAGGGAACCTTC. This gives the protein CSAREGKGTF.

The chain links TRBV7-9 to TRBJ2-5; D is perhaps TRBD2 (5 bases). V dropped 5 bases and J dropped 5 bases, with 12 bases sitting between them. The CDR3 contains 13 residues. Germline V gene lookup returns CDR1 SEHNR and CDR2 FQNEAQ (reference sequence). For the CDR3, the DNA is TGTGCCAGCAGCCCCGCGGGTGGGGAGACCCAGTACTTC. Translated: CASSPAGGETQYF.

This rearrangement joins TRBV15 to TRBJ2-1; 11 bases align to TRBD1. The V gene's germline CDR1 is LNHNV and CDR2 YYDKDF (reference sequence). The trim removed 0 bases at V and 10 bases at J, leaving 8 bases unmatched. The CDR3 length is 16 residues. The CDR3, as DNA: TGTGCCACCAGCAGAGATCCGGGACAGGGGGTCAGGGAGCAGTTCTTC. This encodes CATSRDPGQGVREQFF.

The chain is built from TRBV5-1 and TRBJ1-1; perhaps TRBD1 as D (6 bases). Germline CDR1 SGHRS, CDR2 YFSETQ. Trimming left V 3 bases short and J 1 base short, with 13 bases between. The CDR3 sequence is 15 residues long. In DNA form, the CDR3 reads TGCGCCAGCAGCTCCGGACAGTTGAGGAACACTGAAGCTTTCTTT. It encodes CASSSGQLRNTEAFF. The whole variable domain, filled in from reference TRBV5-1 and TRBJ1-1, reads KAGVTQTPRYLIKTRGQQVTLSCSPISGHRSVSWYQQTPGQGLQFLFEYFSETQRNKGNFPGRFSGRQFSNSRSEMNVSTLELGDSALYLCASSSGQLRNTEAFFGQGTRLTVV.

The chain is built from TRBV15 and TRBJ1-6; D gene ambiguous. The CDR3 sequence is 13 residues long. Germline-derived CDR1 and CDR2 are LNHNV and YYDKDF (reference sequence). V was clipped by 8 bases and J by 7 bases, with 12 bases between them. This chain's CDR3 is CATSESRNSPLHF. The CDR3 DNA reads as TGTGCCACCTCGGAGTCGAGAAATTCACCCCTCCACTTT.

V and J are TRBV19 and TRBJ1-2; TRBD1 is a possible D gene (6 bases). The germline CDR1 and CDR2 sequences are LNHDA and SQIVND (reference sequence). V was trimmed by 7 bases and J by 3 bases, leaving 12 bases between them. The CDR3 extends over 13 amino acids. CDR3 sequence (DNA): TGTGCCAGTATTTCCAGGGGCGACTATGGCTACACCTTC. It codes for CASISRGDYGYTF. Complete variable domain (other parts from reference TRBV19 and TRBJ1-2): DGGITQSPKYLFRKEGQNVTLSCEQNLNHDAMYWYRQDPGQGLRLIYYSQIVNDFQKGDIAEGYSVSREKKESFPLTVTSAQKNPTAFYLCASISRGDYGYTFGSGTRLTVV.

This clone occurred once. V and J are TRBV6-6 and TRBJ2-7; TRBD1 is a possible D gene (5 bases). V shed 7 bases and J shed 5 bases, with 18 bases lying between them. This CDR3 contains 14 residues. The germline V gene encodes CDR1 MNHNY and CDR2 SVGAGI (reference sequence). The CDR3 reads CASTAGANRNEQYF. The DNA of the CDR3 is TGTGCCAGCACCGCTGGGGCCAATCGGAACGAGCAGTACTTC.

The chain combines TRBV5-5 with TRBJ1-1; D might be TRBD1 (5 bases). Trimming took off 0 bases at V and 11 bases at J, with 14 bases between the two ends. Looked up from germline, CDR1 is SGHKS and CDR2 is YYEKEE (reference sequence). The CDR3 length is 13 residues. CDR3 sequence: CASSLVTAQGAFF. CDR3 nucleotide sequence: TGTGCCAGCAGCTTGGTGACAGCCCAGGGTGCTTTCTTT.

This clone was found once. The chain combines TRBV18 with TRBJ2-7, with 7 bases lining up with TRBD1. This CDR3 has 15 amino acids. The V gene end was trimmed by 4 bases and the J gene end by 3 bases; junction bases not matched to a gene: 9. CDR1 is KGHSH and CDR2 is LQKENI in the germline V gene. In DNA form, the CDR3 reads TGTGCCAGCTCACGGACCGGGACAGAGGGCTACGAGCAGTACTTC. Its translation: CASSRTGTEGYEQYF.

The chain links TRBV7-7 to TRBJ2-1, with 8 positions matching TRBD1. With V trimmed by 1 base and J by 2 bases, 1 base remained unmatched. This CDR3 has 15 residues. From germline, CDR1 is SSHAT and CDR2 FNYEAQ (reference sequence). DNA of the CDR3: TGTGCCAGCAGCTTAGGGACAGGGCCCTACAATGAGCAGTTCTTC. This translates into CASSLGTGPYNEQFF.

This chain links TRBV11-1 with TRBJ2-1; possibly TRBD2 for D (5 bases). Germline V lookup: CDR1 SGHAT, CDR2 FQDESV (reference sequence). This CDR3 region has 15 residues. The germline V and J ends were trimmed by 5 bases and 2 bases, with 13 bases remaining between them. The CDR3 spells CASSPNAGAYNEQFF. CDR3 nucleotide sequence: TGTGCCAGCAGCCCCAATGCGGGTGCCTACAATGAGCAGTTCTTC. Drawing the rest from reference TRBV11-1 and TRBJ2-1, the complete variable domain is EAEVAQSPRYKITEKSQAVAFWCDPISGHATLYWYRQILGQGPELLVQFQDESVVDDSQLPKDRFSAERLKGVDSTLKIQPAELGDSAMYLCASSPNAGAYNEQFFGPGTRLTVL.

V and J are TRBV6-5 and TRBJ1-5; 7 bases align to TRBD1. Per the germline V gene, CDR1 is MNHEY and CDR2 is SVGAGI. The CDR3 has 13 amino acids. J gave up 4 bases and V 6 bases, and 3 bases lay outside the gene matches. CDR3: CASRKTGNQPQHF. CDR3 nucleotide sequence: TGTGCCAGCAGAAAGACAGGGAATCAGCCCCAGCATTTT.

This clone came up once. This chain uses TRBV30 with TRBJ1-5; 7 nucleotides line up with TRBD1. The V segment lost 4 bases and the J segment 2 bases; nucleotides outside the gene matches: 11. The germline gives CDR1 GTSNPN, CDR2 SVGIG (reference sequence). The length of the CDR3 is 16 residues. CDR3 DNA: TGTGCCTGGAAACAGGGGTTTTCCTATGGCAATCAGCCCCAGCATTTT. Translated, it gives CAWKQGFSYGNQPQHF.

This clone is a singleton in its sample. The genes are TRBV5-1 and TRBJ1-1; D gene unclear. CDR1 and CDR2 from the germline V gene are SGHRS and YFSETQ. V was cut by 6 bases and J by 3 bases, with 18 bases left in between. The CDR3 is 15 residues long. The CDR3 protein is CASTIFGGSDTEAFF. CDR3 nucleotide sequence: TGCGCCAGCACCATCTTTGGAGGGTCCGACACTGAAGCTTTCTTT.

This chain links TRBV6-1 with TRBJ2-1; D is unresolved. V was trimmed by 0 bases and J by 0 bases, leaving 9 bases between them. CDR3 size: 16 residues. Per germline, CDR1 MNHNS and CDR2 SASEGT. The CDR3 reads CASSEARIASYNEQFF. The DNA for the CDR3 is TGTGCCAGCAGTGAAGCGCGAATAGCCTCCTACAATGAGCAGTTCTTC.

The chain links TRBV2 to TRBJ2-2; TRBD1 agrees at 9 bases. V trimming: 6 bases; J trimming: 4 bases; junction bases outside the gene matches: 3. The CDR3 has 14 amino acids. The germline CDR1 and CDR2 sequences are SNHLY and FYNNEI. Here the CDR3 reads CASRDRGGTGELFF. CDR3 bases: TGTGCCAGCAGGGACAGGGGAGGCACCGGGGAGCTGTTTTTT.

This chain joins TRBV5-1 and TRBJ2-7, with D tentatively TRBD1 (5 bases). Between the trimmed V and J ends, which lost 3 bases and 7 bases, there was a span of 17 bases. Germline CDR1 SGHRS, CDR2 YFSETQ. The CDR3 is 14 amino acids. CDR3 DNA sequence: TGCGCCAGCAGCTCGGGCAGGGCGAGTGGAGAGCAGTACTTC. It is translated as CASSSGRASGEQYF. Full variable domain (outside the CDR3, taken from reference TRBV5-1 and TRBJ2-7): KAGVTQTPRYLIKTRGQQVTLSCSPISGHRSVSWYQQTPGQGLQFLFEYFSETQRNKGNFPGRFSGRQFSNSRSEMNVSTLELGDSALYLCASSSGRASGEQYFGPGTRLTVT.

The chain links TRBV9 to TRBJ2-1, with 9 bases matching TRBD1. Germline CDR1 SGDLS, CDR2 YYNGEE. The CDR3 spans 15 residues. V was clipped by 4 bases and J by 5 bases; unmatched bases: 7. CDR3 amino acids: CASSYSGTGNNEQFF. Here the CDR3 DNA reads TGTGCCAGCAGCTACTCCGGGACAGGGAACAATGAGCAGTTCTTC.